What follows are 21 T cell receptor beta chains derived from one specimen sequenced in a study of blood T cell repertoires in COVID-19 (TCRdb year 2020). Receptors were amplified or captured by the immunoSEQ multiplex PCR assay. TCRdb stores this immuneACCESS table with in-frame sequences only. Part of the clones is absent; in the studies checked, under half of the shortfall reflects unresolved V genes, and no reason is known for the rest. The sample profile shows some 270,000 clones; around 84% of them were found once. In total, the top ten clones hold less than 2% of the sample. Sequences were obtained from peripheral blood. These receptors were taken from a woman in her forties who had recovered from COVID-19.

This clone appeared many times. J is TRBJ1-5 and V is TRBV5-1; D remains ambiguous. The germline V gene encodes CDR1 SGHRS and CDR2 YFSETQ. Deletions cut 4 bases from V and 8 bases from J, with 13 bases between. The CDR3 is 13 amino acids. The CDR3 loop is CASSRGAGEPQHF. The CDR3 bases are TGCGCCAGCAGCCGGGGTGCGGGAGAGCCCCAGCATTTT.

The sample holds one count of this clone. The CDR3 DNA follows: TGTGCCAGCAGTATACAGGGGAACTATGGCTACACCTTC. This sequence encodes CASSIQGNYGYTF. J is TRBJ1-2 and V is TRBV28; 7 bases are shared with TRBD1. V lost 5 bases to trimming and J lost 2 bases; unmatched junction nucleotides: 2. Germline V gene data show CDR1 as MDHEN and CDR2 as SYDVKM. This CDR3 is 13 amino acids long.

Written as DNA, the CDR3 is TGTGCCAGTAGAGATATCGGGACAGGGGCTGGAAATGAGCAGTTCTTC. It yields the protein CASRDIGTGAGNEQFF. V usage is TRBV19 and J usage is TRBJ2-1; 10 nucleotides line up with TRBD1. Germline V gene data show CDR1 as LNHDA and CDR2 as SQIVND (reference sequence). J was trimmed by 7 bases and V by 6 bases; bases with no gene match: 12. The CDR3 covers 16 residues.

This clone appeared a few times. The CDR3 DNA reads TGTGCCTGGAAGTACTCAGGGGGTGGCTACACCTTC. This codes for CAWKYSGGGYTF. The V and J genes are TRBV30 and TRBJ1-2, with 7 bases that match TRBD1. This CDR3 comprises 12 residues. CDR1 is GTSNPN, CDR2 SVGIG, per germline (reference sequence). V shed 4 bases and J 7 bases; nucleotides not matched to a gene: 6.

The gene calls are TRBV30 and TRBJ2-7; weak D call: TRBD2 (6 bases). CDR1 and CDR2 (germline): GTSNPN, SVGIG (reference sequence). This CDR3 region has 13 residues. Trimming took off 6 bases at V and 4 bases at J, with 16 bases between the two ends. The DNA for the CDR3 is TGTGCCTGCGCGCGGGGACGAGATTACGAGCAGTACTTC. Encoded protein: CACARGRDYEQYF.

The table lists this clone with a count of one. This chain connects TRBV15 to TRBJ2-7; perhaps TRBD1 as D (6 bases). This CDR3 region has 16 residues. CDR1 is LNHNV and CDR2 is YYDKDF in the germline V gene (reference sequence). V was cut by 7 bases and J by 2 bases, with 21 bases left in between. The DNA for the CDR3 is TGTGCCACCATCAACCTAATAGGGGGAAAGACCTACGAGCAGTACTTC. This gives the protein CATINLIGGKTYEQYF.

This chain uses TRBV9 with TRBJ2-1; 7 bases line up with TRBD1. V dropped 4 bases and J dropped 2; count of bases not matched to a gene: 6. Germline CDR1 is SGDLS and CDR2 is YYNGEE. This CDR3 contains 15 residues. The CDR3 region is CASSPYRGAYNEQFF. The CDR3 bases are TGTGCCAGCAGCCCTTACAGGGGCGCCTACAATGAGCAGTTCTTC.

The chain recombines TRBV24-1 with TRBJ2-7; 11 bases align to TRBD2. The V gene end was trimmed by 3 bases and the J gene end by 5 bases; junction bases not matched to a gene: 11. CDR3 length: 17 amino acids. Per the germline V gene, CDR1 is KGHDR and CDR2 is SFDVKD. The DNA for the CDR3 is TGTGCCACCAGTGATGGGGTAGCGGGGGGGCGAGTCAACGAGCAGTACTTC. It encodes CATSDGVAGGRVNEQYF.

This rearrangement joins TRBV2 to TRBJ1-5; the D gene is possibly TRBD1 (5 bases). CDR3 length: 14 amino acids. Germline loops: CDR1 SNHLY, CDR2 FYNNEI. Trimming removed 8 bases at V and 3 bases at J, with 14 bases between. CDR3: CASSFETVNQPQHF. The CDR3 region has the DNA TGTGCCAGCTCGTTCGAGACAGTCAATCAGCCCCAGCATTTT.

This chain uses TRBV6-5 with TRBJ1-4; TRBD1 matches 9 bases. Germline CDR1 is MNHEY and CDR2 is SVGAGI. With 7 bases clipped from V and 6 bases from J, the junction kept 6 bases outside the gene matches. This CDR3 has 14 amino acids. The CDR3 DNA reads TGTGCCAGCACAAGGGACAGGGTGGATGAAAAACTGTTTTTT. This encodes CASTRDRVDEKLFF.

This chain links TRBV10-3 with TRBJ2-2; TRBD2 matches at 13 bases. Trimming at V came to 0 bases and at J to 7 bases, leaving 2 bases not matched to a gene. CDR3 size: 16 residues. Germline loops: CDR1 ENHRY, CDR2 SYGVKD. CDR3 coding DNA: TGTGCCATCAGTGAGTCCGGACTAGCGGGGGTCGGGGAGCTGTTTTTT. It codes for CAISESGLAGVGELFF.

The rearrangement links TRBV5-4 to TRBJ2-1, with a possible D match to TRBD1 (5 bases). Germline-derived CDR1 and CDR2 are SGHNT and YYREEE (reference sequence). The CDR3 covers 14 residues. V was clipped by 5 bases and J by 0 bases, with 9 bases between them. The CDR3 region has the DNA TGTGCCAGCAGATCAAGGGGCTCCTACAATGAGCAGTTCTTC. Encoded protein: CASRSRGSYNEQFF. The variable domain in full, completed from reference TRBV5-4 and TRBJ2-1, reads ETGVTQSPTHLIKTRGQQVTLRCSSQSGHNTVSWYQQALGQGPQFIFQYYREEENGRGNFPPRFSGLQFPNYSSELNVNALELDDSALYLCASRSRGSYNEQFFGPGTRLTVL.

J is TRBJ1-6 and V is TRBV7-3, with a possible D match to TRBD1 (6 bases). Germline-derived CDR1 and CDR2 are SGHTA and FQGTGA. The CDR3 is 13 amino acids. Trimming cost V 5 bases and J 7 bases, with 9 bases left between them. The CDR3 here is CASSQQGNSPLHF. In DNA form, the CDR3 reads TGTGCCAGCAGCCAACAGGGAAATTCACCCCTCCACTTT.

Only one count was recorded for this clone. V is TRBV5-1 and J is TRBJ2-1; 11 bases fit TRBD2. V lost 0 bases and J lost 8; bases outside the gene matches: 7. This CDR3 comprises 16 residues. CDR1 is SGHRS, CDR2 YFSETQ, per germline. CDR3 DNA: TGCGCCAGCAGCTTGGTCCCTACTAGCGGGGGAGATGAGCAGTTCTTC. It yields the protein CASSLVPTSGGDEQFF.

The rearrangement joins TRBV28 to TRBJ1-6; 8 nucleotides align to TRBD1. V trimming: 3 bases; J trimming: 7 bases; junction bases outside the gene matches: 8. Germline CDR1 reads MDHEN; CDR2 reads SYDVKM. The CDR3 has 16 residues. In DNA, the CDR3 is TGTGCCAGCAGTTTTCAAGGGACAGGAACAAATTCACCCCTCCACTTT. This sequence encodes CASSFQGTGTNSPLHF. Complete variable domain (other parts from reference TRBV28 and TRBJ1-6): DVKVTQSSRYLVKRTGEKVFLECVQDMDHENMFWYRQDPGLGLRLIYFSYDVKMKEKGDIPEGYSVSREKKERFSLILESASTNQTSMYLCASSFQGTGTNSPLHFGNGTRLTVT.

CDR3 residues: CASSLGWDSSYEQYF. Here the CDR3 DNA reads TGTGCCAGCAGCTTAGGTTGGGACAGCTCCTACGAGCAGTACTTC. The rearrangement uses TRBV7-7 and TRBJ2-7, with 7 bases that match TRBD1. With 1 base clipped from V and 0 bases from J, the junction kept 3 bases outside the gene matches. CDR1 is SSHAT, CDR2 FNYEAQ, per germline (reference sequence). The CDR3 loop spans 15 amino acids.

The rearrangement joins TRBV4-1 to TRBJ1-3, with D uncertain. V dropped 0 bases and J dropped 0 bases, with 12 bases sitting between them. In germline, CDR1 is MGHRA, CDR2 YSYEKL. The CDR3 is 17 residues long. This CDR3 reads CASSQDSRGYSGNTIYF. The CDR3 region has the DNA TGCGCCAGCAGCCAAGATTCGAGAGGCTACTCTGGAAACACCATATATTTT.

The chain recombines TRBV18 with TRBJ2-1; the match to TRBD2 covers 13 bases. This CDR3 contains 16 residues. The V segment lost 3 bases and the J segment 4 bases; nucleotides outside the gene matches: 3. Germline V gives CDR1 KGHSH, CDR2 LQKENI. The CDR3 DNA sequence: TGTGCCAGCTCACCTCGACTAGCGGGGGGTTACAATGAGCAGTTCTTC. Its protein is CASSPRLAGGYNEQFF.

The chain carries TRBV5-6 and TRBJ1-6; the D gene is possibly TRBD1 (5 bases). Germline CDR1 SGHDT, CDR2 YYEEEE. Trimming removed 2 bases from V and 7 bases from J, with 10 bases in between. The CDR3 sequence is 14 residues long. CDR3 amino acids: CASSFRVSNSPLHF. CDR3 DNA sequence: TGTGCCAGCAGCTTCAGGGTGTCGAATTCACCCCTCCACTTT.

The V gene is TRBV27, the J gene TRBJ2-6; unclear D gene. Germline loops: CDR1 MNHEY, CDR2 SMNVEV (reference sequence). CDR3 length: 14 residues. Trimming cost V 4 bases and J 5 bases, with 9 bases left between them. The CDR3: CASSSILWANVLTF. The CDR3, as DNA: TGTGCCAGCAGTTCTATACTCTGGGCCAACGTCCTGACTTTC.

The chain is built from TRBV2 and TRBJ2-6, with D perhaps TRBD1 (6 bases). The germline gives CDR1 SNHLY, CDR2 FYNNEI. The CDR3 runs to 14 residues. V was shortened by 6 bases and J by 0 bases, with 6 bases between the two germline ends. The CDR3 coding sequence is TGTGCCAGCAGGACAGGCTCTGGGGCCAACGTCCTGACTTTC. Protein sequence: CASRTGSGANVLTF.